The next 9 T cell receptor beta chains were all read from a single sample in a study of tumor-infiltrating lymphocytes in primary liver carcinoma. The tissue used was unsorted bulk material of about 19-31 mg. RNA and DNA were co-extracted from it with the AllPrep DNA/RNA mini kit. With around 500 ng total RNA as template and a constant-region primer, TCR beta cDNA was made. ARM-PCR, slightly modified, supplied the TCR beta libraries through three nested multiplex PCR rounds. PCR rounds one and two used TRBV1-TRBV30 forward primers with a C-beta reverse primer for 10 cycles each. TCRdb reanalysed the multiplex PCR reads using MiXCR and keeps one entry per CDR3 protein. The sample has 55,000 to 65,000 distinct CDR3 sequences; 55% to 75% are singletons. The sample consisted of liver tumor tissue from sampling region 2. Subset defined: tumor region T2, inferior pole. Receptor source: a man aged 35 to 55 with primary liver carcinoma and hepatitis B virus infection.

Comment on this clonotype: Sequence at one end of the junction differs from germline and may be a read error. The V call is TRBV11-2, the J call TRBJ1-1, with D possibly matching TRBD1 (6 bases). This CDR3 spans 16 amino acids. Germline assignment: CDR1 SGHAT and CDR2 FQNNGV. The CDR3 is CTSSLGAPQGYTEAVF. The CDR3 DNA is TGTACCAGCAGCTTAGGAGCTCCCCAGGGGTACACTGAGGCTGTCTTT.

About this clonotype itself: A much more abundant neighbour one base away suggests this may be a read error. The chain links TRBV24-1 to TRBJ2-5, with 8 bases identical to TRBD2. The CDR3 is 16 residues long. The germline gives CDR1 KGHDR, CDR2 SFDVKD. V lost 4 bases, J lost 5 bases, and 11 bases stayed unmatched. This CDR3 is CATSDRVGSGDETQYF. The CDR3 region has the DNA TGTGCCACCAGTGACAGGGTTGGTAGCGGGGACGAGACCCAGTACTTC.

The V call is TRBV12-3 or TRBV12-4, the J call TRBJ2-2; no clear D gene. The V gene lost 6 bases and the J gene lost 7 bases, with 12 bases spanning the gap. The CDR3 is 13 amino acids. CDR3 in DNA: TGTGCCAGCAGCGGTTACTCTATCGGGGAGCTGTTTTTT. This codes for CASSGYSIGELFF.

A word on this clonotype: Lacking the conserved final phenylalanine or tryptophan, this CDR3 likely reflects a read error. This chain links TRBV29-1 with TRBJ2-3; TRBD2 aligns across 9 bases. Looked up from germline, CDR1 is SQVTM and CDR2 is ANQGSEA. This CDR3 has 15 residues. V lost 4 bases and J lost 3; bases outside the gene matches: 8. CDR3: CSVVGLAGRTDTQYL. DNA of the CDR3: TGCAGCGTTGTCGGGCTAGCGGGAAGAACAGATACGCAGTATCTC.

The CDR3 loop reads CASGAHLEPQHF. CDR3 nucleotide sequence: TGTGCCAGCGGCGCACATCTTGAGCCCCAGCATTTT. The V and J genes are TRBV7-9 and TRBJ1-5, with D unresolved. The CDR3 extends over 12 amino acids. Germline lookup yields CDR1 SEHNR and CDR2 FQNEAQ (reference sequence). The V end was cut by 8 bases, the J end by 8 bases, with 13 bases between.

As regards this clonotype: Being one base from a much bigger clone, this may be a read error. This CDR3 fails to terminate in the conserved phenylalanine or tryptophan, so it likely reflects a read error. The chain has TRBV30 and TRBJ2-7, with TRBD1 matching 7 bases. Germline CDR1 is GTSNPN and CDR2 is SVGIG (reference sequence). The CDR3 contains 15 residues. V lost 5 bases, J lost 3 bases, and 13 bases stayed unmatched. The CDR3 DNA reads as TGTGCCTGGGACCCCGGACAGGAAAGTTACTACGAGCAGTACTCC. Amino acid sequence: CAWDPGQESYYEQYS.

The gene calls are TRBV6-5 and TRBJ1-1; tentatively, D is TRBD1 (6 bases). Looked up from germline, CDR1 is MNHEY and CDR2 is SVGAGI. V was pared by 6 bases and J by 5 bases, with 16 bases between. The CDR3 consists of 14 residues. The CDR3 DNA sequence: TGTGCCAGCAGGTCTCGAGGGGGTGCGACTGAAGCTTTCTTT. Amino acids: CASRSRGGATEAFF.

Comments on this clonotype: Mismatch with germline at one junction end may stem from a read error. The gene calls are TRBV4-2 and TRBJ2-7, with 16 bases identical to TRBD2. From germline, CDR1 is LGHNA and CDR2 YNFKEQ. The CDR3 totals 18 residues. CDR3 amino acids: CVSSRKPGLAGGPQEQYF. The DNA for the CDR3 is TGTGTCAGCAGTAGAAAACCGGGACTAGCGGGAGGGCCACAGGAGCAGTACTTC.

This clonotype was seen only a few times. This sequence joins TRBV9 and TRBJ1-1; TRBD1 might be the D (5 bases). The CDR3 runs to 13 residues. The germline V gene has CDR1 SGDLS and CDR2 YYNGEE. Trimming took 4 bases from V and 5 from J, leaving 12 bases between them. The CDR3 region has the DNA TGTGCCAGCAGCCGGGGCGCGGGAACTGAAGCTTTCTTT. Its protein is CASSRGAGTEAFF.